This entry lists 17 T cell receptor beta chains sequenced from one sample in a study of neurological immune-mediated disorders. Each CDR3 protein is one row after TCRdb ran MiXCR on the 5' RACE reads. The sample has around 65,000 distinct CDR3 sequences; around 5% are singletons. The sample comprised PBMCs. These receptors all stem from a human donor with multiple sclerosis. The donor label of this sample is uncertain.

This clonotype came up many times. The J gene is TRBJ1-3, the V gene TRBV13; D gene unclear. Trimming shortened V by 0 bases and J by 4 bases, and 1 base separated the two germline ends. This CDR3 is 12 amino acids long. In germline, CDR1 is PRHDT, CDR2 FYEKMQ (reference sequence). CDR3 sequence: CASSLGGNTIYF. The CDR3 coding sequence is TGTGCCAGCAGCTTAGGCGGAAACACCATATATTTT.

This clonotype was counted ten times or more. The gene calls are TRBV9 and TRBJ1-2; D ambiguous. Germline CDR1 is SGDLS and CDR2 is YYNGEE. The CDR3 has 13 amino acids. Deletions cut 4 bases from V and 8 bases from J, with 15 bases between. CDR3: CASSPSLFEGYTF. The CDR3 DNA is TGTGCCAGCAGCCCCAGTCTGTTTGAAGGCTACACCTTC.

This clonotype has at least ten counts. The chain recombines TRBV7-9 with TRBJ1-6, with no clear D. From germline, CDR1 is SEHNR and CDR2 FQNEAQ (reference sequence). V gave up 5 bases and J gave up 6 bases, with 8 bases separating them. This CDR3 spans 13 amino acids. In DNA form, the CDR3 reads TGTGCCAGCAGCACCCGGAGTAATTCACCCCTCCACTTT. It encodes CASSTRSNSPLHF.

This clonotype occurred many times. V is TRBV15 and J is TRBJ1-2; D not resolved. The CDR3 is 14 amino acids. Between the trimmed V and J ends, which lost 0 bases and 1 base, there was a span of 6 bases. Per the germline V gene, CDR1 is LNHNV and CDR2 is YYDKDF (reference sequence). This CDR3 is CATSRDRINYGYTF. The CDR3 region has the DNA TGTGCCACCAGCAGAGACCGGATTAACTATGGCTACACCTTC.

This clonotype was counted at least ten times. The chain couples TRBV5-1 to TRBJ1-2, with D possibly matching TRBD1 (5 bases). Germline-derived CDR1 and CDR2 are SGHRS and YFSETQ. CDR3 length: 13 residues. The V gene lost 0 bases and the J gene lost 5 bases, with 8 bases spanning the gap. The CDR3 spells CASSLDRKYGYTF. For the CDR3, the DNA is TGCGCCAGCAGCTTGGACAGGAAGTATGGCTACACCTTC.

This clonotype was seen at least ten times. This CDR3 is CASSPGAVHEQYF. CDR3 coding DNA: TGTGCCAGCAGCCCGGGGGCGGTCCACGAGCAGTACTTC. The chain joins TRBV5-6 to TRBJ2-7; the D call may be TRBD1 or TRBD2 (6 bases each). The CDR3 extends over 13 amino acids. The V end lost 4 bases, the J end lost 5 bases, and 13 bases lay between the germline ends. The V gene's germline CDR1 is SGHDT and CDR2 YYEEEE.

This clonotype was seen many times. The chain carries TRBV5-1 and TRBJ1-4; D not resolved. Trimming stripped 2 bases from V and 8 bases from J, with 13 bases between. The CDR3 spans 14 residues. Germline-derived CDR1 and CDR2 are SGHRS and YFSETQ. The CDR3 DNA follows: TGCGCCAGCAGCTTCGGAGGGAGAGAGGAAAAACTGTTTTTT. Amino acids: CASSFGGREEKLFF.

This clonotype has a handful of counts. The CDR3 loop reads CASRPADRGMNEQFF. The CDR3 nucleotides are TGCGCCAGCAGACCGGCGGACAGGGGTATGAATGAGCAGTTCTTC. The chain links TRBV5-1 to TRBJ2-1; 9 bases agree with TRBD1. The germline CDR1 and CDR2 sequences are SGHRS and YFSETQ. CDR3 length equals 15 residues. The J segment lost 7 bases and the V segment lost 5 bases, leaving 10 bases of the junction unmatched.

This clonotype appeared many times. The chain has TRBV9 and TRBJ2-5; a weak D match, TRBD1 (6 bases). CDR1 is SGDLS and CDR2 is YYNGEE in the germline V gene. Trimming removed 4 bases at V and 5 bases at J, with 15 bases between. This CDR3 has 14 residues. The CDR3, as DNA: TGTGCCAGCAGCCCCCGAAGGGGGTGGGAGACCCAGTACTTC. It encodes CASSPRRGWETQYF.

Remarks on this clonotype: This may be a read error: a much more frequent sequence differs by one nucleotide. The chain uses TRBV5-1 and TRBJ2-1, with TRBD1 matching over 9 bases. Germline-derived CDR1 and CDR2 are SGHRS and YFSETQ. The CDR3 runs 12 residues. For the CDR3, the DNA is TGCGCCAGCAGCCACAATGGGGACAGGGTATCCTTC. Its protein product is CASSHNGDRVSF.

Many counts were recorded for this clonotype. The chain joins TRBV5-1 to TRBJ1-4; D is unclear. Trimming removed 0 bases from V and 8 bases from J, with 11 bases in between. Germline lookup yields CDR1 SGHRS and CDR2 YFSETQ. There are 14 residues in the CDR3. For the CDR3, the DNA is TGCGCCAGCAGCTTGGGGGGATCGACGGAAAAACTGTTTTTT. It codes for CASSLGGSTEKLFF.

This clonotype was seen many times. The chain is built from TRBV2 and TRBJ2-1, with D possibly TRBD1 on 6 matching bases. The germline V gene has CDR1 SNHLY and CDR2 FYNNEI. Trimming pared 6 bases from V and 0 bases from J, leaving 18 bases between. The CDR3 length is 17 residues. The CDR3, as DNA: TGTGCCAGCAGGCCCCACAGGGACCGTAGCTCCTACAATGAGCAGTTCTTC. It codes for CASRPHRDRSSYNEQFF.

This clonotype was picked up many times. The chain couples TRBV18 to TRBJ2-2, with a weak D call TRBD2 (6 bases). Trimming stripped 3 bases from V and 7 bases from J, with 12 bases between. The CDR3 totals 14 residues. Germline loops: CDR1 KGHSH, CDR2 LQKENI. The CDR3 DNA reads TGTGCCAGCTCACCTGGAGGGACCGTCGGGGAGCTGTTTTTT. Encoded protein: CASSPGGTVGELFF.

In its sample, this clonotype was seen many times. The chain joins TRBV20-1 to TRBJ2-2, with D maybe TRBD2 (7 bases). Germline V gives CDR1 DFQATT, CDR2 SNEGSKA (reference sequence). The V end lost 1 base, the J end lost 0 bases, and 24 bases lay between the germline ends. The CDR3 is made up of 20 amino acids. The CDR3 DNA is TGCAGTGCTAGAGGCCGATCAGGGGAGGGTCGGCGGCCGAACACCGGGGAGCTGTTTTTT. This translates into CSARGRSGEGRRPNTGELFF.

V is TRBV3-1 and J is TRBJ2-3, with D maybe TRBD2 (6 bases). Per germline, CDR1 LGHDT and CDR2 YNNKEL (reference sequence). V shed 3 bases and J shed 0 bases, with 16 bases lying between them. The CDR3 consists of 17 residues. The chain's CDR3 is CASSQLIRGASTDTQYF. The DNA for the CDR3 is TGTGCCAGCAGCCAGTTAATCCGCGGGGCTAGCACAGATACGCAGTATTTT.

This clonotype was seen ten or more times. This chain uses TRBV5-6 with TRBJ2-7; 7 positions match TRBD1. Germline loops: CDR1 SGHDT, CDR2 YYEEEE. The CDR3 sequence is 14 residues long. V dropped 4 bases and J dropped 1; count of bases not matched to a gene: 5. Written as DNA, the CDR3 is TGTGCCAGCAGCATATTGACAGGGTCCTACGAGCAGTACTTC. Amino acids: CASSILTGSYEQYF.

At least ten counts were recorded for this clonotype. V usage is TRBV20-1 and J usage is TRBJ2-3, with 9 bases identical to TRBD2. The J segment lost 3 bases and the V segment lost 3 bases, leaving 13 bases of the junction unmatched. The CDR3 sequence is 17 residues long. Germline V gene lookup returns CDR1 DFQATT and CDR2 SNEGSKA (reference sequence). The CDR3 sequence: CSASVLAGGPSTDTQYF. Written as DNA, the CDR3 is TGCAGTGCTAGCGTTTTGGCGGGGGGGCCGAGTACAGATACGCAGTATTTT.